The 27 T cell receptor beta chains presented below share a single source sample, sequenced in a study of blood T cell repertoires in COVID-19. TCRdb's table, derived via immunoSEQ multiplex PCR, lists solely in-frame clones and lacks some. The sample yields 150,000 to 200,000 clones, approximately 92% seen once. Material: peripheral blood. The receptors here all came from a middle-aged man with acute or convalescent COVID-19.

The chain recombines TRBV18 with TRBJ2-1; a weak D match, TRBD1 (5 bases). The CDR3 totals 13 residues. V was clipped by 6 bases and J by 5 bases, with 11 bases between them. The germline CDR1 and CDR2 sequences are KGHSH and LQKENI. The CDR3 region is CASSVDRNNEQFF. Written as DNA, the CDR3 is TGTGCCAGCTCGGTTGACAGAAACAATGAGCAGTTCTTC.

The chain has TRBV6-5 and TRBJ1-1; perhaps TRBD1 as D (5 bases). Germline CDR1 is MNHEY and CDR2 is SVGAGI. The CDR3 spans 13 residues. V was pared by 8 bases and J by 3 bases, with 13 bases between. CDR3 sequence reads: CASWWTGDTEAFF. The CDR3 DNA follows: TGTGCCAGCTGGTGGACGGGGGACACTGAAGCTTTCTTT.

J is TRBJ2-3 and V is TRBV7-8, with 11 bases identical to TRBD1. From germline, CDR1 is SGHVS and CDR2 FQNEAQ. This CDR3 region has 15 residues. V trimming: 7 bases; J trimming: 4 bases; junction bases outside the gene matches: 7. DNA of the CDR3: TGTGCCAGCAACTCGGACAGGGGGCTGTCAGATACGCAGTATTTT. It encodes CASNSDRGLSDTQYF.

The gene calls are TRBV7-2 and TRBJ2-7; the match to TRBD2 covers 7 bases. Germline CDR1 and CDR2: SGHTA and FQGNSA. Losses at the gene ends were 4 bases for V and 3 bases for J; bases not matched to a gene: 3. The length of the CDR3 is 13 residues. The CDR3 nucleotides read TGTGCCAGCAGCTCCCGCGGGGGCTACGAGCAGTACGTC. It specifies CASSSRGGYEQYV.

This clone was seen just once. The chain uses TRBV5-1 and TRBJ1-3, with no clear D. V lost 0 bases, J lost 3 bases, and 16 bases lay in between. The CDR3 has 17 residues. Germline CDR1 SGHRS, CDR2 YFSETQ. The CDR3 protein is CASSLGTGGFGGNTIYF. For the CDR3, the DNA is TGCGCCAGCAGCTTGGGTACTGGAGGCTTCGGTGGAAACACCATATATTTT.

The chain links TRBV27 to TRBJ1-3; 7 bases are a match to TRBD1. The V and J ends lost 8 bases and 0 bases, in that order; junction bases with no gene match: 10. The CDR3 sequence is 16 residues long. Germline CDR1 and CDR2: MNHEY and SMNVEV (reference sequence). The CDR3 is CASFSLDRSSGNTIYF. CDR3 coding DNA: TGTGCCAGCTTTTCCCTGGACAGGAGCTCTGGAAACACCATATATTTT.

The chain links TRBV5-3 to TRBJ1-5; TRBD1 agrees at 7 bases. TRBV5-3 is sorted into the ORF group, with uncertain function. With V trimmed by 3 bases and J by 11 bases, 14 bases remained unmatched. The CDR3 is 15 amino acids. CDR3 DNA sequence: TGTGCCAGAAGCTCGACTAGGGACAGCGAGACAGCCCAGCATTTT. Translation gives CARSSTRDSETAQHF.

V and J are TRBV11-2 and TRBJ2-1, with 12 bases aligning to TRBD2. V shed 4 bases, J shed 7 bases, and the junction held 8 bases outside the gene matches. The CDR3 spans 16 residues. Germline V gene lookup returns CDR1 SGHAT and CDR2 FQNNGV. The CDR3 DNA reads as TGTGCCAGCAGCTCGCTCCTAGCGGGAGGGCCGAATGAGCAGTTCTTC. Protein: CASSSLLAGGPNEQFF.

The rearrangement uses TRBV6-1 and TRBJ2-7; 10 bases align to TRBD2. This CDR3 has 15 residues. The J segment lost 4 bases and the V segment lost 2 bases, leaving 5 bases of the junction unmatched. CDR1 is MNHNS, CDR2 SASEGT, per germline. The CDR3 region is CASSELAGVRYEQYF. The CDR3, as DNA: TGTGCCAGCAGTGAACTAGCGGGAGTGCGGTACGAGCAGTACTTC.

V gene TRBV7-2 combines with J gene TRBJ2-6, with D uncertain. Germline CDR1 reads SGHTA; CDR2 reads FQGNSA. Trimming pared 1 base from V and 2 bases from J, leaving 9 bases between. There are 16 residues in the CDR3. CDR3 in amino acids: CASSLVSVTGANVLTF. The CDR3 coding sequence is TGTGCCAGCAGCTTAGTTTCGGTGACTGGGGCCAACGTCCTGACTTTC.

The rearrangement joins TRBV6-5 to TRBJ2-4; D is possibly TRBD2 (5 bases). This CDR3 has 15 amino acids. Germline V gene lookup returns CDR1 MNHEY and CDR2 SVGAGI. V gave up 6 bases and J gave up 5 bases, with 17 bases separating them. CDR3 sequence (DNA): TGTGCCAGCAGCTCCGGGAACCATCCCCAAAACATTCAGTACTTC. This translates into CASSSGNHPQNIQYF.

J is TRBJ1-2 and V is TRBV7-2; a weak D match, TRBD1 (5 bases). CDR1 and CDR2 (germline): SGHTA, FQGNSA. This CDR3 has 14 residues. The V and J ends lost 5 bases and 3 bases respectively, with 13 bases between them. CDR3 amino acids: CASSVTGGDYGYTF. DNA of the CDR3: TGTGCCAGCAGCGTAACGGGGGGTGACTATGGCTACACCTTC.

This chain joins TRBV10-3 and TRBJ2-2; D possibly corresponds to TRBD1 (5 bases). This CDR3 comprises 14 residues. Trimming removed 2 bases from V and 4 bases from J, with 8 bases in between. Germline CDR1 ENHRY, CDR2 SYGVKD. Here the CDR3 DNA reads TGTGCCATCAGTGAGGGGGCGATCACCGGGGAGCTGTTTTTT. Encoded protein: CAISEGAITGELFF.

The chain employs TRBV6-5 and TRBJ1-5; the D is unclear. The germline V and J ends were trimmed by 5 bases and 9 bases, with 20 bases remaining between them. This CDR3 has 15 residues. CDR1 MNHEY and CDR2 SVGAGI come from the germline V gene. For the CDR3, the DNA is TGTGCCAGCAGTAGAGAGGCGGGTAATCTGGGGCCCCAGCATTTT. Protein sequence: CASSREAGNLGPQHF.

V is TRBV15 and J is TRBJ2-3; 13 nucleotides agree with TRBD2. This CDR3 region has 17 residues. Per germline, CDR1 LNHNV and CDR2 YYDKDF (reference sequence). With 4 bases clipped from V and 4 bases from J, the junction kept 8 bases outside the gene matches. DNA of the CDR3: TGTGCCACCAGCAAGGGACTAGCGGGATTAGGCCCAGATACGCAGTATTTT. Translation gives CATSKGLAGLGPDTQYF.

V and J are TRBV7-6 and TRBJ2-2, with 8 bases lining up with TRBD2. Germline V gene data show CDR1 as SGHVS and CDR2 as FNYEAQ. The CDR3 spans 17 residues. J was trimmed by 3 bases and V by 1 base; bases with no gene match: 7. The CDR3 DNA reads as TGTGCCAGCAGCTTAGATGGGGGGACTAGTCACACCGGGGAGCTGTTTTTT. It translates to CASSLDGGTSHTGELFF.

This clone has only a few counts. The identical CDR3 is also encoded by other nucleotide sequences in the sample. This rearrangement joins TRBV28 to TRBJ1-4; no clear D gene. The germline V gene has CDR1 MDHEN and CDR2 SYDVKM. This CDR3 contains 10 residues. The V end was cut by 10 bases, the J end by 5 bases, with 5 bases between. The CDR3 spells CATSNEKLFF. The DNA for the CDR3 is TGTGCCACCTCGAATGAAAAACTGTTTTTT.

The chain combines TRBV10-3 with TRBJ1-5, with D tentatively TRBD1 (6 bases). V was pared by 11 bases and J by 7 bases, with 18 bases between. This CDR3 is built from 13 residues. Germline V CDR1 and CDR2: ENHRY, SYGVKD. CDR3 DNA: TGTGCCTCAAGCCGGGACACAGGCCAGCCCCAGCATTTT. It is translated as CASSRDTGQPQHF.

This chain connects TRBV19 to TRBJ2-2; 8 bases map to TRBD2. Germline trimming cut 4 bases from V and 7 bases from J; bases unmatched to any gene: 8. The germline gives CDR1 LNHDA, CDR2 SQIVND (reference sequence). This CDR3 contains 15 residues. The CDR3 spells CASSTPRTSGGELFF. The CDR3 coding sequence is TGTGCCAGTAGTACCCCCCGCACTAGCGGCGGGGAGCTGTTTTTT.

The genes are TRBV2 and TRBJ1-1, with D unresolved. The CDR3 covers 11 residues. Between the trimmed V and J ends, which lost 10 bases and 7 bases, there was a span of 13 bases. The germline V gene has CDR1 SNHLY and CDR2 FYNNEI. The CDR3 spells CATTLEIEAFF. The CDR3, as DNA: TGTGCCACGACACTCGAGATTGAAGCTTTCTTT.

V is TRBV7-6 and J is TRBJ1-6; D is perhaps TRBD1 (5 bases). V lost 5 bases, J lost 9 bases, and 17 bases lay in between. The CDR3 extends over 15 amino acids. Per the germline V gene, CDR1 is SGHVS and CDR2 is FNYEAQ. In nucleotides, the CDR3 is TGTGCCAGCAGCCCCGCGGGGCAGGGTCGTTCACCCCTCCACTTT. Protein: CASSPAGQGRSPLHF.

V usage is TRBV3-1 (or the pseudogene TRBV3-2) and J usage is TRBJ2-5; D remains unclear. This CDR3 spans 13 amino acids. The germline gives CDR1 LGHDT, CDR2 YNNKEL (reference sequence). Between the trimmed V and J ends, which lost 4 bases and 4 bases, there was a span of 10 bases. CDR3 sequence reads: CASSLNTGETQYF. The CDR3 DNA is TGTGCCAGCAGCCTTAACACGGGAGAGACCCAGTACTTC.

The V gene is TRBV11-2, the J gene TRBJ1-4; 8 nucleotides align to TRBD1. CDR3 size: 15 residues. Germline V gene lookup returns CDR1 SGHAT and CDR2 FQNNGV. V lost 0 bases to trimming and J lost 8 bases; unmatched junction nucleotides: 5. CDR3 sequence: CASSLEGTGREKLFF. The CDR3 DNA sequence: TGTGCCAGCAGCTTAGAGGGGACAGGTCGCGAAAAACTGTTTTTT.

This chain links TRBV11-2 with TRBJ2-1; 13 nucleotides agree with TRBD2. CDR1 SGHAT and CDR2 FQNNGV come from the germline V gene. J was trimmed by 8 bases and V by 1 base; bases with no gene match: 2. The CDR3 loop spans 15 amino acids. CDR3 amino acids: CASSLGLAGGDEQFF. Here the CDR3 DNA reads TGTGCCAGCAGCTTAGGACTAGCGGGAGGCGATGAGCAGTTCTTC.

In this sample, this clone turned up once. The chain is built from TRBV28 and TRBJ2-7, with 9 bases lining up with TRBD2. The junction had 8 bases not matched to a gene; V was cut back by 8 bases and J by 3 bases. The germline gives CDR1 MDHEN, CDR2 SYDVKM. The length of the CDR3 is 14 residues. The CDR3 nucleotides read TGTGCCAGCGGGGCTAGCGGGATTAACTACGAGCAGTACTTC. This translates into CASGASGINYEQYF.

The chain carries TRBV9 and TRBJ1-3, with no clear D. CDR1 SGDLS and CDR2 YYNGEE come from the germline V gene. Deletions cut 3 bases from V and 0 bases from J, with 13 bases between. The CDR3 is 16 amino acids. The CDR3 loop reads CASSGPGSYSGNTIYF. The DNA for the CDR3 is TGTGCCAGCAGCGGCCCCGGGTCCTACTCTGGAAACACCATATATTTT.

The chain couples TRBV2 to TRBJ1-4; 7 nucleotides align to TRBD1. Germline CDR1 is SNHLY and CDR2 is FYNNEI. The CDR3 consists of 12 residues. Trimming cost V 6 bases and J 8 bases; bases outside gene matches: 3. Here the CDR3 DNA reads TGTGCCAGCAGCAGGGGACAGGAAAAACTGTTTTTT. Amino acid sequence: CASSRGQEKLFF.